The sequence of this TCR beta chain was determined in a study of cytomegalovirus exposure and HLA in healthy donors. Per the germline V gene, CDR1 is ENHRY and CDR2 is SYGVKD. With 5 bases clipped from V and 4 bases from J, the junction kept 7 bases outside the gene matches. The CDR3 has 14 amino acids. 60 Vbeta and 13 Jbeta primers were used in PCR. The table came from immunoSEQ multiplex PCR; TCRdb's copy has only in-frame clones and leaves some out. The sample totals about 130,000 clones. Whole-study results and caveats: Cytomegalovirus-associated status was assigned to 164 TCR beta chains. Later, an analysis found that common viral pathogens appeared to be linked with several of the most significant clusters. Sequencing depth across donors, presence/absence analyses assumed, was roughly uniform.

For this clone: The antigen is undetermined.

This receptor was obtained from a middle-aged woman in good health and CMV-seronegative. Input material: PBMCs. The chain couples TRBV10-3 to TRBJ1-1; 7 nucleotides match TRBD1. CDR3 coding DNA: TGTGCCATCAGTCGACAGGGAGTCAGCACTGAAGCTTTCTTT. Its protein product is CAISRQGVSTEAFF.